A single sample gave rise to the 2 T cell receptor beta chains below, sequenced in a study of cytomegalovirus exposure and HLA in healthy donors. With 60 Vbeta and 13 Jbeta primers, the PCR was carried out. TCRdb keeps only in-frame clones here, not all; method: immunoSEQ multiplex PCR. The sample contains approximately 100,000 clones, 65% to 80% of which appear only once. Sequenced: PBMCs. All receptors derive from a man aged 45 to 65 in good health and CMV-seronegative.

V and J are TRBV7-7 and TRBJ1-1, with TRBD1 identical over 8 bases. Germline V gene sequence: CDR1 SSHAT, CDR2 FNYEAQ (reference sequence). The CDR3 contains 16 residues. The J segment lost 2 bases and the V segment lost 5 bases, leaving 10 bases of the junction unmatched. The CDR3 sequence: CASSHPPTGGNTEAFF. Here the CDR3 DNA reads TGTGCCAGCAGCCATCCGCCTACAGGGGGTAACACTGAAGCTTTCTTT.

V usage is TRBV11-2 and J usage is TRBJ2-3; no firm D call. V was cut by 2 bases and J by 6 bases, with 12 bases left in between. The CDR3 consists of 14 residues. Germline V gives CDR1 SGHAT, CDR2 FQNNGV. CDR3 in amino acids: CASSLYDTLDTQYF. CDR3 DNA: TGTGCCAGCAGCTTATATGATACTCTGGATACGCAGTATTTT.